The entry below describes one T cell receptor (beta chain). The data belong to a study of T cells in Graves' hyperthyroidism and ophthalmopathy. The CDR3 sequence is 16 residues long. The ends were cut back, 5 bases at V and 4 bases at J, with 20 bases in the middle. Amplification yielded TCR beta CDR3 regions, with RNA transcripts as the source. RT-PCR in the first round (using the HTBI primer set) targeted the TCR CDR3. Each CDR3 protein gets one entry after TCRdb re-called the multiplex PCR reads with MiXCR. This table has over 350,000 distinct CDR3 sequences, 15% to 20% appearing once. This chain joins TRBV12-3 or TRBV12-4 and TRBJ1-1; D uncertain. This sequence was found in a man aged 18 to 30 with Graves' ophthalmopathy. Sequences were obtained from blood. In nucleotides, the CDR3 is TGTGCCAGCAGTGCTGGGCAGCCAGTACCGAGCACTGAAGCTTTCTTT. Its translation is CASSAGQPVPSTEAFF.